This T cell receptor beta chain was sequenced during a study of OX40 agonist ivuxolimab in advanced cancers. With regard to the full study: The costimulatory receptor OX40 (CD134) was targeted by ivuxolimab, a fully human IgG2 agonistic monoclonal antibody. Patients were allowed to have had prior anti-PD-1, anti-PD-L1 or anti-CTLA-4 therapy, and 30% to 40% of the dose-escalation patients had previously received checkpoint inhibitors. The purpose of peripheral TCRbeta sequencing was to test whether ivuxolimab changed TCR sequence diversity and led to clonal T-cell expansion. Of the roughly 54 patients in dose escalation, 19 had hepatocellular carcinoma, roughly 15 had melanoma, 9 had renal cell carcinoma and 9 had head and neck cancer. Intravenous ivuxolimab was administered to patients every 2 weeks at six dose levels: 0.01, 0.1, 0.3, 1.5, 3 and 10 mg/kg. The paper reports the monotherapy dose-escalation portion (N ≈ 52 patients) of the phase I ivuxolimab trial. Three dose-escalation patients achieved partial responses, one with hepatocellular carcinoma and two with cutaneous melanoma. In the dose-escalation cohort, roughly four fifths of patients were male, and the mean age was approximately 60 years, with a range of 23 to 79.

According to the germline V gene, CDR1 reads SGHAT and CDR2 reads FQNNGV. The junction shows trimming of 5 bases on V and 11 bases on J, plus 22 bases between the germline ends. From cysteine to phenylalanine, the CDR3 is 14 amino acids long. Only the CDR3 DNA stays, 42 bases, in frame from base 1. For sequencing of the TCRbeta CDR3 region, genomic DNA was extracted from the sorted cells. TCRbeta CDR3 regions were sequenced using the immunoSEQ Assay. Imported from immuneACCESS, the table was reduced by TCRdb to in-frame sequences with V and J called. These copies leave out some clones; in studies compared against another copy, an unresolved V gene accounts for under half, and the cause of the remainder is not known. This sample gives approximately 20,000 clones in total; approximately 80% of them show up just once. 24% of the sample lies in the top ten. General conclusions and limits of the study: In partial responders in the 0.1-3.0 mg/kg groups, normalized peripheral clonal expansion was found to be among the lowest, especially among CD8+ T cells. The antigen specificity of the clonally expanded peripheral T cells was not determined. On average, CD8+ T cells showed more expanded clones than CD4+ T cells after ivuxolimab. At doses of 0.1 to 3.0 mg/kg, clonal expansion of both CD4+ and CD8+ T cells in blood was seen between baseline and week 6. Low levels of normalized T-cell clonal expansion were also seen in some nonresponding patients.

The trial excluded patients who had a history of autoimmune disease or who were on systemic immunosuppression. In every dose cohort, peripheral blood was drawn for TCR sequencing at baseline, cycle 4 day 1, and cycle 7 day 1. The samples were drawn from a first-in-human, open-label, multicenter phase I dose-escalation trial of ivuxolimab. The trial enrolled adults with locally advanced or metastatic head and neck squamous cell, hepatocellular, melanoma or renal cell carcinoma. CD4+ and CD8+ T cells were sorted separately from peripheral blood before TCR sequencing. On this clone: This receptor's antigen is unknown. Per-base qualities were not stored, and no clone one base away is much larger.

This receptor was taken from an adult with an advanced solid tumor such as melanoma, head and neck, liver or kidney cancer. This material consisted of CD4+ or CD8+ T cells sorted from blood, taken in a trial of the OX40 agonist ivuxolimab. This chain joins TRBV11-2 to TRBJ2-7; a confident D gene designation cannot be given. At the DNA level, the sequence is TGTGCCAGCAGCACGACTTCCGGCCTGTTTGAGAAGTACTTC. The translation is CASSTTSGLFEKYF. Full variable domain (CDR3 extended with the reference TRBV11-2 and TRBJ2-7 proteins): EAGVAQSPRYKIIEKRQSVAFWCNPISGHATLYWYQQILGQGPKLLIQFQNNGVVDDSQLPKDRFSAERLKGVDSTLKIQPAKLEDSAVYLCASSTTSGLFEKYFGPGTRLTVT.